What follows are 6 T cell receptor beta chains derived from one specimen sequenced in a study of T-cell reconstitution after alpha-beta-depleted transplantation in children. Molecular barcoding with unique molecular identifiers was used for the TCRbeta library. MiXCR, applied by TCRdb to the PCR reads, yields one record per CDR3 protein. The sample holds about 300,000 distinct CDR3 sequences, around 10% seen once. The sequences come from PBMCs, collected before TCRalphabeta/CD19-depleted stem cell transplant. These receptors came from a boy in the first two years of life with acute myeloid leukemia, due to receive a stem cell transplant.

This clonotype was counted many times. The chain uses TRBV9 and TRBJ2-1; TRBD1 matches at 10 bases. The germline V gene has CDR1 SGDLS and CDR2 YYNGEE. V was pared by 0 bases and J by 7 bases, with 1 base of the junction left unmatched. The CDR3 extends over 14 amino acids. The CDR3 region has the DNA TGTGCCAGCAGCGTAGGGGACAGGGGAAATGAGCAGTTCTTC. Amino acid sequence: CASSVGDRGNEQFF. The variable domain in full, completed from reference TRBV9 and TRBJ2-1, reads DSGVTQTPKHLITATGQRVTLRCSPRSGDLSVYWYQQSLDQGLQFLIQYYNGEERAKGNILERFSAQQFPDLHSELNLSSLELGDSALYFCASSVGDRGNEQFFGPGTRLTVL.

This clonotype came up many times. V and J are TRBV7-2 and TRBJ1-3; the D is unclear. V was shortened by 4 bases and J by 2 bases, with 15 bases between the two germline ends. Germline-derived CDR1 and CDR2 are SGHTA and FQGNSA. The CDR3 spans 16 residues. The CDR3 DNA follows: TGTGCCAGCAGCTCATATTCTTGGGTCCCTGGAAACACCATATATTTT. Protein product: CASSSYSWVPGNTIYF.

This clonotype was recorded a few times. CDR3 in DNA: TGCAGCGTTTTACGGGACAGGGACATCCGCTATGGCTACACCTTC. This codes for CSVLRDRDIRYGYTF. This chain connects TRBV29-1 to TRBJ1-2; the match to TRBD1 covers 9 bases. V gave up 5 bases and J gave up 4 bases; unmatched junction bases: 11. Germline assignment: CDR1 SQVTM and CDR2 ANQGSEA. The CDR3 totals 15 residues.

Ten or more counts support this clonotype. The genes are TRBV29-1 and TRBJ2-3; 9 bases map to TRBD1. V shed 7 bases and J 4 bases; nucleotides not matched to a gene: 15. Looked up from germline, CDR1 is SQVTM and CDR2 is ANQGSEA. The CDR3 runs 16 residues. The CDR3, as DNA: TGCAGCGCAAACTACCCTACGGGACAGGGCCCAGATACGCAGTATTTT. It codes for CSANYPTGQGPDTQYF.

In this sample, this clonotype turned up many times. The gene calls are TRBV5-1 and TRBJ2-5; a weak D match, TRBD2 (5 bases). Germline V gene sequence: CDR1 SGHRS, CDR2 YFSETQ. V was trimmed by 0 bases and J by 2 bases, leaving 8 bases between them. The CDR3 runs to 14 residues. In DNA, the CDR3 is TGCGCCAGCAGCTTGGAATTAGCGCAAGAGACCCAGTACTTC. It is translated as CASSLELAQETQYF.

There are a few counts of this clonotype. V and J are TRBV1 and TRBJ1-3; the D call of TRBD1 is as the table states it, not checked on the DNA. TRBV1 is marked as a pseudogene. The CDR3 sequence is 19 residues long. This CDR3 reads CTSSQGAQGYLSQGNTIYF. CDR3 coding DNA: TGCACCAGCAGCCAAGGAGCGCAGGGCTACCTCTCTCAAGGAAACACCATATATTTT.